The present entry profiles one T cell receptor (beta chain) with its context. Antigen: not known. The sample originates from a study of graft-versus-host responses after intestinal transplantation. Whole-study findings and limits: Association was observed between peak circulating GvH clone levels and early post-transplant HvG declines. GvH clonotypes were identified within recipient marrow, with a subset emerging first in ileum or blood.

Germline V CDR1 and CDR2: SGDLS, YYNGEE. V gave up 3 bases and J gave up 3 bases, with 17 bases separating them. The CDR3 extends over 16 amino acids. Some clones are missing from TCRdb's copy, which holds only in-frame ones; the method was immunoSEQ multiplex PCR. The profile shows 19,000 or so clones, about nine tenths of them singletons. This specimen consisted of PBMCs, obtained about 240 days after intestinal transplant. The receptor comes from a human patient who received an intestinal transplant, so some T cells may come from the graft donor. This chain links TRBV9 with TRBJ2-3; D remains ambiguous. The CDR3 region is CASSEARMPHTDTQYF. CDR3 coding DNA: TGTGCCAGCAGCGAAGCTCGGATGCCCCATACAGATACGCAGTATTTT.